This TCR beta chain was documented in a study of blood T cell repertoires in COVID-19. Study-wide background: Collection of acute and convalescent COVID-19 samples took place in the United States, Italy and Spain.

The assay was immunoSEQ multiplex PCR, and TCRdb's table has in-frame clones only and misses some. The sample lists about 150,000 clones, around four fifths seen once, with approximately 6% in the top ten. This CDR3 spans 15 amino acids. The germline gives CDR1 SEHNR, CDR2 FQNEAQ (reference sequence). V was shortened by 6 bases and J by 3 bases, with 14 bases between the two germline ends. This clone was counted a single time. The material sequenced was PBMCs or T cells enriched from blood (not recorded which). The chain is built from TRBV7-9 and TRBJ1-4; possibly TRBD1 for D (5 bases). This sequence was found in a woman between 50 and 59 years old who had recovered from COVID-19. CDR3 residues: CASRPRESSNEKLFF. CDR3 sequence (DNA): TGTGCCAGCAGACCCAGGGAATCCTCTAATGAAAAACTGTTTTTT.